Listed here are 11 T cell receptor beta chains from one sample, sequenced in a study of beta chain features in type 1 diabetes listed by TCRdb under 2018. To prepare the library, the immunoSEQ multiplex PCR assay was applied. The entire amount of isolated RNA was reverse transcribed using the High Capacity cDNA Reverse Transcription Kit, so the sequenced TCRB transcripts were expressed ones. Held by TCRdb, this immuneACCESS table contains in-frame sequences only and omits some clones. Under half of the omission traces to an unresolved V gene where checked; the cause of the rest is unknown. Counted in this sample were hundreds of thousands of clones; around 15% of them appeared once. Of the sample, 0.07% to 0.095% is held by the ten largest clones. Input material: naive CD4+ T cells from blood. What this sample's cell subset or site label stands for: true naive CD4+ T cells. The receptor source for this set is a man between 18 and 35 years old in good health.

The table lists this clone with a few counts. This chain links TRBV6-1 with TRBJ2-2; perhaps D is TRBD1 or TRBD2 (5 bases each). The CDR3 runs 16 residues. Germline V lookup: CDR1 MNHNS, CDR2 SASEGT. The V end lost 1 base, the J end lost 0 bases, and 9 bases lay between the germline ends. CDR3 nucleotides: TGTGCCAGCAGTGAAGGAGGGGTATCGAACACCGGGGAGCTGTTTTTT. It specifies CASSEGGVSNTGELFF.

The rearrangement uses TRBV28 and TRBJ1-2; 7 positions agree with TRBD1. Trimming cost V 3 bases and J 8 bases; bases outside gene matches: 9. The CDR3 loop spans 14 amino acids. Germline CDR1 MDHEN, CDR2 SYDVKM. This CDR3 reads CASSFGDRDEGYTF. In nucleotides, the CDR3 is TGTGCCAGCAGTTTCGGTGACAGGGATGAAGGCTACACCTTC.

The chain couples TRBV11-2 to TRBJ2-5; D unresolved. V dropped 5 bases and J dropped 5 bases, with 18 bases sitting between them. CDR3 length: 15 amino acids. Germline V gives CDR1 SGHAT, CDR2 FQNNGV. CDR3 in DNA: TGTGCCAGCAGCCTCTTCTTCGGTGTCGGGGAGACCCAGTACTTC. Amino acids: CASSLFFGVGETQYF.

This clone has more than one count but fewer than ten. The chain joins TRBV2 to TRBJ2-1, with 7 bases matching TRBD1. The ends lost 4 bases at V and 3 bases at J; junction bases unmatched: 0. The CDR3 covers 13 residues. Germline V gene lookup returns CDR1 SNHLY and CDR2 FYNNEI. CDR3 nucleotides: TGTGCCAGCAGTGGACAGGGCTACAATGAGCAGTTCTTC. It is translated as CASSGQGYNEQFF.

This clone was picked up a small number of times. The chain has TRBV4-1 and TRBJ2-3, with D perhaps TRBD2 (5 bases). Deletions cut 4 bases from V and 8 bases from J, with 10 bases between. Germline V gene sequence: CDR1 MGHRA, CDR2 YSYEKL. The CDR3 runs to 12 residues. The DNA for the CDR3 is TGCGCCAGCAGCCGAGGGAGTTCTACGCAGTATTTT. Residues: CASSRGSSTQYF.

This clone came up a few times. The V gene is TRBV29-1, the J gene TRBJ1-4; the D is unclear. The CDR3 has 12 amino acids. Trimming took off 1 base at V and 5 bases at J, with 5 bases between the two ends. Germline CDR1 is SQVTM and CDR2 is ANQGSEA. CDR3 nucleotides: TGCAGCGTTGAAGGAAAAAATGAAAAACTGTTTTTT. Residues: CSVEGKNEKLFF.

This clone has just a few counts. The chain joins TRBV13 to TRBJ1-2; TRBD1 matches at 8 bases. The CDR3 has 14 residues. V lost 6 bases and J lost 4; bases outside the gene matches: 7. CDR1 and CDR2 from the germline V gene are PRHDT and FYEKMQ (reference sequence). CDR3 protein: CASSASDRVYGYTF. In DNA form, the CDR3 reads TGTGCCAGCAGTGCCTCGGACAGGGTCTATGGCTACACCTTC.

The chain uses TRBV29-1 and TRBJ2-3; D assignment may be TRBD1 or TRBD2 (6 bases each). The V end lost 6 bases, the J end lost 3 bases, and 16 bases lay between the germline ends. The CDR3 runs to 14 residues. Germline assignment: CDR1 SQVTM and CDR2 ANQGSEA. The CDR3 is CSVASRGRTDTQYF. In DNA, the CDR3 is TGCAGCGTCGCCAGCCGGGGGCGGACAGATACGCAGTATTTT.

This chain uses TRBV18 with TRBJ2-4; TRBD1 aligns across 7 bases. Per the germline V gene, CDR1 is KGHSH and CDR2 is LQKENI. The J segment lost 5 bases and the V segment lost 3 bases, leaving 4 bases of the junction unmatched. The CDR3 runs 14 residues. Here the CDR3 reads CASSPNRGENIQYF. The DNA for the CDR3 is TGTGCCAGCTCACCTAACAGGGGTGAAAACATTCAGTACTTC.

The chain uses TRBV7-8 and TRBJ2-7, with 9 bases fitting TRBD2. Germline-derived CDR1 and CDR2 are SGHVS and FQNEAQ. The CDR3 covers 15 residues. J lost 2 bases, V lost 2 bases, and 4 bases had no gene match. The CDR3 reads CASSLLAGETYEQYF. In nucleotides, the CDR3 is TGTGCCAGCAGCTTATTAGCGGGGGAAACCTACGAGCAGTACTTC.

The sample holds a few counts of this clone. CDR3 protein: CASSLALLDRVVGYTF. CDR3 coding DNA: TGTGCCAGCTCACTGGCCTTACTGGACAGGGTAGTTGGCTACACCTTC. The genes are TRBV18 and TRBJ1-2; 8 bases map to TRBD1. The J segment lost 7 bases and the V segment lost 4 bases, leaving 14 bases of the junction unmatched. Germline-derived CDR1 and CDR2 are KGHSH and LQKENI. This CDR3 contains 16 residues.